This TCR beta chain was sequenced for a study of cytomegalovirus exposure and HLA in healthy donors. General study findings and limits: The majority of CMV-associated TCR beta chains were reported as apparently HLA-restricted in a later analysis. About 87% or about 30% of the time was how often most TCR beta V segments were productive, according to an earlier analysis. A reported reduction in N-insertions relative to the 666-donor mean was seen in an Asian-associated ancestry cluster in a later analysis. Investigators reported around 150 TCR beta chains as tied to cytomegalovirus.

A remark on this clone: Its cognate antigen is unknown.

PCR involved 60 Vbeta and 13 Jbeta primers. Some clones are missing from TCRdb's copy, which holds only in-frame ones; the method was immunoSEQ multiplex PCR. The repertoire holds about 38,000 clones, with about 66% as singletons. This CDR3 has 16 amino acids. CDR1 and CDR2 (germline): SSHAT, FNYEAQ (reference sequence). The J segment lost 4 bases and the V segment lost 0 bases, leaving 4 bases of the junction unmatched. J is TRBJ2-1 and V is TRBV7-7; 9 positions agree with TRBD2. Sequenced input: PBMCs. The TCR sequence derives from a man aged 50 to 60 in good health and CMV-seropositive. The CDR3 is CASSLAGAGGYNEQFF. The CDR3 nucleotides read TGTGCCAGCAGCTTAGCGGGAGCGGGGGGTTACAATGAGCAGTTCTTC.